This T cell receptor beta chain was documented in a study of cytomegalovirus exposure and HLA in healthy donors. General study points: Rarity held for most TCR sequences, but there were some public TCRs that occurred in many donors.

Turning to this clone: As yet, its antigen is unknown.

The PCR had 60 Vbeta and 13 Jbeta primers. Sequencing was performed with immunoSEQ multiplex PCR; in TCRdb, only in-frame clones are kept and a portion is missing. The data contain roughly 88,000 clones, 55% to 75% of them singletons. The CDR3 loop spans 15 amino acids. Trimming stripped 6 bases from V and 9 bases from J, with 18 bases between. In germline, CDR1 is MDHEN, CDR2 SYDVKM. Material: PBMCs. The V call is TRBV28, the J call TRBJ1-6, with D unresolved. This receptor was obtained from a man between 50 and 59 years old in good health and CMV-seronegative. Here the CDR3 DNA reads TGTGCCAGCAGGGTACCGGGAGTCCCTGGTTCACCCCTCCACTTT. Translation: CASRVPGVPGSPLHF.